Listed below are T cell receptor beta chains from one sample, sequenced in a study of lymphopenia after photon versus proton radiotherapy. TCRdb's copy holds only in-frame clones and misses some; the assay was immunoSEQ multiplex PCR. This table has more than 70,000 clones, 83% appearing once. The source was peripheral blood, collected from a patient treated with proton-based radiotherapy. The source is a man aged 55 to 70 with pancreatic cancer. CDR3s include the opening cysteine and the closing phenylalanine or tryptophan. Part of the rows lack a size; the others show once, few, many or a class for expanded clones.

NA	15	TRBV6-1	CASSEAKGLAYEQYF
NA	14	TRBV10-2	CASRSGTSTGELFF
NA	14	TRBV27	CASRNSGSTGELFF
NA	11	TRBV11-3	CASRVSGELFF
NA	12	TRBV5-1	CASSPGNNEQFF
NA	15	TRBV28	CASSSQEGPNQPQHF
NA	11	TRBV29-1	CSVETGAGYTF
NA	15	TRBV6-5	CASSYLGPGANVLTF
NA	12	TRBV5-4	CASSLDSREAFF
few	16	TRBV11-2	CASSLVIGRAFTEAFF
NA	15	TRBV7-9	CASSGNSGPPGELFF
NA	14	TRBV5-4	CASSSSGSSREQYF
few	11	TRBV30	CAWANTGELFF
NA	15	TRBV7-9	CASSSSSGSTDTQYF
NA	15	TRBV10-3	CAISDGGRQNTEAFF
NA	15	TRBV5-3	CARSSQRGEANEQYF
medium-sized	13	TRBV2	CASLYGRNTEAFF
few	14	TRBV2	CASSGQGIKYEQYF
once	12	TRBV10-1	CASSDFTDTQYF
few	12	TRBV7-8	CASSPSKYEQYF
NA	13	TRBV28	CASSWGANLSLHF
NA	13	TRBV7-2	CASRALPQETQYF
NA	13	TRBV7-2	CASSLQGAYEQYF
NA	15	TRBV7-2	CASSLSGAVSYEQYF
NA	13	TRBV18	CASSGYGVEKLFF
NA	16	TRBV2	CASSAPAGSSSYEQYF
NA	15	TRBV4-1	CASSQVGSGTYEQYF
NA	14	TRBV6-1	CASKDTSAGSEQFF
NA	14	TRBV18	CASSRDQNTGELFF
NA	16	TRBV29-1	CSVQSRPGSTNEKLFF
NA	16	TRBV7-9	CASSLDPQGKNTEAFF
NA	13	TRBV7-2	CASKGTLNEKLFF
NA	15	TRBV7-8	CASSLVGLGISEAFF
NA	14	TRBV29-1	CSVDGHRGGTEAFF
once	16	TRBV5-8	CASSLEGVGGNEKLFF
NA	14	TRBV9	CASSVGDRGREQYF
NA	13	TRBV29-1	CSAAAESSYEQYF
once	12	TRBV14	CASSLHTGELFF
NA	14	TRBV4-3	CASSQVGQDTEAFF
NA	15	TRBV21-1	CASSKGFGVSQPQHF
NA	14	TRBV5-1	CASSLGTRNYEQYF
NA	16	TRBV7-9	CASSPTAGGSYNEQFF
once	15	TRBV5-1	CASSADRPSGEKLFF
NA	12	TRBV29-1	CSVVTDLPGYTF
NA	14	TRBV6-5	CATADRGNNEKLFF
NA	15	TRBV5-4	CASSFRTRMNTEAFF
NA	15	TRBV5-4	CASSLAWDTQETQYF
NA	11	TRBV2	CASSEAVGQYF
NA	15	TRBV2	CASRLQGARGGELFF
once	16	TRBV12-2	CASRFLVGRMNTEAFF
NA	15	TRBV25-1	CASTPGLAGTDTQYF